This TCR beta chain is drawn from a study of blood T cell repertoires in COVID-19. As for the study in general: The study drew acute and convalescent COVID-19 samples from the United States, Italy and Spain. PBMCs, B-cell-depleted T cells, or T cells provided the cDNA or gDNA that made up the material.

In the original workflow: Amplification of reference gene primers was used by the study to estimate nucleated cell counts. The method was immunoSEQ multiplex PCR; TCRdb's version includes in-frame clones alone and lacks a portion of them. The DNA was the basis for D and trimming; V, J and clone size are from that table. Of approximately 250,000 clones listed, around 84% are singletons. CDR3 length equals 19 residues. V lost 2 bases, J lost 1 base, and 10 bases stayed unmatched. Germline V CDR1 and CDR2: LNHDA, SQIVND (reference sequence). V gene TRBV19 combines with J gene TRBJ2-2; 10 bases map to TRBD1. Sequenced input: peripheral blood. This clonotype was sampled from a man in his sixties with acute or convalescent COVID-19. Here the CDR3 DNA reads TGTGCCAGTAGTATAAAGAGTTATGGGACAGGGGTGAACACCGGGGAGCTGTTTTTT. It codes for CASSIKSYGTGVNTGELFF.